This TCR beta chain was found in a study of blood T cell repertoires in COVID-19. Overall study context: Spain, Italy and the United States supplied samples that represented acute and convalescent COVID-19. The cDNA or gDNA used as material had been derived from T cells, B-cell-depleted T cells, or PBMCs.

Original methodology: Reference gene primer amplification yielded estimated nucleated cell counts. This table comes from immunoSEQ multiplex PCR, and its TCRdb copy is limited to in-frame clones, with some not included. V, J and clone size are those of that table, while D and trimming were read from the DNA. The sample has over 200,000 clones, roughly 76% seen once. This clone showed up just once. Germline CDR1 reads SQVTM; CDR2 reads ANQGSEA. There are 14 residues in the CDR3. The V and J ends lost 6 bases and 3 bases respectively, with 15 bases between them. The sequence was obtained from a human donor in a cohort sampled during active COVID-19. Sequencing was performed on peripheral blood. The chain has TRBV29-1 and TRBJ1-5, with unresolved D. CDR3 protein: CSVASGGYNQPQHF. Here the CDR3 DNA reads TGCAGCGTCGCCTCTGGAGGCTACAATCAGCCCCAGCATTTT.